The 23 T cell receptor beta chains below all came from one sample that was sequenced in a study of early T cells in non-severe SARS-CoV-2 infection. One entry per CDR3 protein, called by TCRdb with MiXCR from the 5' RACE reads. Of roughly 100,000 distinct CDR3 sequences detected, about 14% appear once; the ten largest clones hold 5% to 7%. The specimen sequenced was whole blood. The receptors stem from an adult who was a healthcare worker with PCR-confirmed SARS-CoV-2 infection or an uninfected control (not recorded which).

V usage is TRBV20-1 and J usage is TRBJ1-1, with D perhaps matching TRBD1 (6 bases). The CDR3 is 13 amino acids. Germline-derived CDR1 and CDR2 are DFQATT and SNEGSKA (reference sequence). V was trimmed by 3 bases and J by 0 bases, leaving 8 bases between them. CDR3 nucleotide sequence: TGCAGTGCTAGGGGGACAATGAACACTGAAGCTTTCTTT. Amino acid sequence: CSARGTMNTEAFF.

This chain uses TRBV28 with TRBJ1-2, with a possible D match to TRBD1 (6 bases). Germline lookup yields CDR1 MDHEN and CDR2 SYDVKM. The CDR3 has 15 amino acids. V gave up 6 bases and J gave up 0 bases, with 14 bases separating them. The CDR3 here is CASRTYRDANYGYTF. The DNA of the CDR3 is TGTGCCAGCAGGACTTACAGGGATGCTAACTATGGCTACACCTTC.

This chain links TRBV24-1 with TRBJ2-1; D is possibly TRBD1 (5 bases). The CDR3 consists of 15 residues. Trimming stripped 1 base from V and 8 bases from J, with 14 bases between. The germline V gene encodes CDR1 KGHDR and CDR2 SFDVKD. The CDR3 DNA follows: TGTGCCACCAGTGATTTTTCCAGGGATCAAGATGAGCAGTTCTTC. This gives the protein CATSDFSRDQDEQFF.

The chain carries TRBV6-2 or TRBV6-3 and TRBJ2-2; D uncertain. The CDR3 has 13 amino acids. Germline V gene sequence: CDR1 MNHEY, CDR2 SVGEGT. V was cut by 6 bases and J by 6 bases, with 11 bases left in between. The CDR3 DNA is TGTGCCAGCAGGTATACGGAGTCCGGGGAGCTGTTTTTT. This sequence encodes CASRYTESGELFF.

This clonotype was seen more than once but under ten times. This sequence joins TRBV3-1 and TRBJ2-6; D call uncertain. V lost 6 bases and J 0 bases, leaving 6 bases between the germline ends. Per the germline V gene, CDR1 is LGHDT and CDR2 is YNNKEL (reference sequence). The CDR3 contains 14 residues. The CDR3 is CASRVDSGANVLTF. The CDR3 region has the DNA TGTGCCAGCAGGGTAGACTCTGGGGCCAACGTCCTGACTTTC.

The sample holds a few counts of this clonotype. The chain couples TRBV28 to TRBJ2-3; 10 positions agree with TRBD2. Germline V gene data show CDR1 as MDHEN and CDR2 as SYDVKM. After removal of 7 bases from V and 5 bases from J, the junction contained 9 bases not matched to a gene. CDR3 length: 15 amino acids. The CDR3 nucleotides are TGTGCCAGCATCAAAGCGGGGGGGCGTGTAGATACGCAGTATTTT. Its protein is CASIKAGGRVDTQYF.

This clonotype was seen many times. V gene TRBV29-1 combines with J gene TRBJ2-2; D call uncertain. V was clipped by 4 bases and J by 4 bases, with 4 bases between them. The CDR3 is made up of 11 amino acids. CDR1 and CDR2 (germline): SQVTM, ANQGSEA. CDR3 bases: TGCAGCGTTGGCGGCACCGGGGAGCTGTTTTTT. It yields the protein CSVGGTGELFF.

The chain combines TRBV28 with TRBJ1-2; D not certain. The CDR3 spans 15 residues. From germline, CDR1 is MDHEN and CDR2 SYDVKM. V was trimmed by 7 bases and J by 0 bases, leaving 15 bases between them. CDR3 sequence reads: CASTGGLGSNYGYTF. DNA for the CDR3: TGTGCCAGCACGGGCGGATTGGGATCTAACTATGGCTACACCTTC.

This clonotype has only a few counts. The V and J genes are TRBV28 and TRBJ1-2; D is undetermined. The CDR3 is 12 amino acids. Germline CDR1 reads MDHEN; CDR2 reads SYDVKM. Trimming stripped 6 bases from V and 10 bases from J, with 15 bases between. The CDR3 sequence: CASRPQTQNYTF. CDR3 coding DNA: TGTGCCAGCAGACCTCAGACCCAGAACTACACCTTC.

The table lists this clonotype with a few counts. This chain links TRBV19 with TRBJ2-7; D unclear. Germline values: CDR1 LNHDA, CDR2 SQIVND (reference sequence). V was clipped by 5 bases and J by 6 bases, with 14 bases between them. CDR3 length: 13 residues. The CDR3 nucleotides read TGTGCCAGTAGTCCCCGCCGCGAGGCCGAGCAGTACTTC. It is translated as CASSPRREAEQYF.

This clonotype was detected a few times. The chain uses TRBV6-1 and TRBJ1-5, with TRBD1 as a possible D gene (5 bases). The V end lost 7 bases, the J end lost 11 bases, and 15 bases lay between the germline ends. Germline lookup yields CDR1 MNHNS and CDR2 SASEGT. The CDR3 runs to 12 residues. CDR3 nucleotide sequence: TGTGCCAGCACAGAACCCGGGGCCACCCAGCATTTT. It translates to CASTEPGATQHF.

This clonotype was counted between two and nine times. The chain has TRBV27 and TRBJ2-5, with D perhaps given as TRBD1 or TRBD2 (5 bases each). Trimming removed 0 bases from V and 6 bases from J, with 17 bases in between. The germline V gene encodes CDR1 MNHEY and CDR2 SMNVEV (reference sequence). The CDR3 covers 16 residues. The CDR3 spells CASSLSRDGERQTQYF. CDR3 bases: TGTGCCAGCAGTTTATCACGGGACGGAGAGAGGCAGACCCAGTACTTC.

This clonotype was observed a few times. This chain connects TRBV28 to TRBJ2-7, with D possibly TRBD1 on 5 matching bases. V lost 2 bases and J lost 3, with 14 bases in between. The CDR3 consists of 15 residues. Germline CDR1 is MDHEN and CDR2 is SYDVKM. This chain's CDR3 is CASSLPPRQGYEQYF. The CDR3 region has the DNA TGTGCCAGCAGTTTACCCCCCCGCCAGGGCTACGAGCAGTACTTC. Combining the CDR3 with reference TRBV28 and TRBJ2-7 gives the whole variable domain DVKVTQSSRYLVKRTGEKVFLECVQDMDHENMFWYRQDPGLGLRLIYFSYDVKMKEKGDIPEGYSVSREKKERFSLILESASTNQTSMYLCASSLPPRQGYEQYFGPGTRLTVT.

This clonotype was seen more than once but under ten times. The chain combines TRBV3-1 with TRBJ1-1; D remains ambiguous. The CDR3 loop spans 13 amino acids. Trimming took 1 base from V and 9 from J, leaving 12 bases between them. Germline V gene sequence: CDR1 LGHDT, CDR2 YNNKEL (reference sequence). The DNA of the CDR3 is TGTGCCAGCAGCCAAGCTGCAGTACACCAAGCTTTCTTT. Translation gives CASSQAAVHQAFF.

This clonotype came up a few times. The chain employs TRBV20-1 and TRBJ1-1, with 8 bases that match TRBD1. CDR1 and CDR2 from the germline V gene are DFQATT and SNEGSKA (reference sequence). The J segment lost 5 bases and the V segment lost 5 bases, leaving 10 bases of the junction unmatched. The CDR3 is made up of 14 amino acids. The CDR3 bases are TGCAGTGCTCGCAACAAGGACAGGGAAACTGAAGCTTTCTTT. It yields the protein CSARNKDRETEAFF.

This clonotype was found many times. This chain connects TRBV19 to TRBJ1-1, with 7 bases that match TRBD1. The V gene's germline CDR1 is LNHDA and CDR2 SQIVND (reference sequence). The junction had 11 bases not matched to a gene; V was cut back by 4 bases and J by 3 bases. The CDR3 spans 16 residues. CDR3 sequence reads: CASSTVLTGRHTEAFF. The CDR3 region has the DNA TGTGCCAGTAGTACCGTTTTGACAGGGCGTCACACTGAAGCTTTCTTT.

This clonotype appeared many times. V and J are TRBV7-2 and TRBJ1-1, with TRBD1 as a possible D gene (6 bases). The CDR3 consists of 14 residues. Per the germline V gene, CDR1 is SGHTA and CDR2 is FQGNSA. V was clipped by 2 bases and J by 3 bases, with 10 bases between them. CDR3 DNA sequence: TGTGCCAGCAGCTTAATACCAGGGGACACTGAAGCTTTCTTT. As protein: CASSLIPGDTEAFF.

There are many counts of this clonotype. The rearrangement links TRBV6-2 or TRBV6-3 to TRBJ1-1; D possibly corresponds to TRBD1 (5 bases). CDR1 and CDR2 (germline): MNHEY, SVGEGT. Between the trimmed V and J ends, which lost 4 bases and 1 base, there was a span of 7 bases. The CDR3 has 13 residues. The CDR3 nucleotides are TGTGCCAGCAGTTCTCAGGGGAACACTGAAGCTTTCTTT. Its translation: CASSSQGNTEAFF.

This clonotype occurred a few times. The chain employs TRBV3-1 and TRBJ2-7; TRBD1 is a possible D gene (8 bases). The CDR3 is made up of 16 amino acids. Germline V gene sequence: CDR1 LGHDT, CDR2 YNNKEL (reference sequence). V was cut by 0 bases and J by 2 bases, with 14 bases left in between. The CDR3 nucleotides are TGTGCCAGCAGCCAAGATTCACAGGGGGGGACCTACGAGCAGTACTTC. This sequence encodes CASSQDSQGGTYEQYF.

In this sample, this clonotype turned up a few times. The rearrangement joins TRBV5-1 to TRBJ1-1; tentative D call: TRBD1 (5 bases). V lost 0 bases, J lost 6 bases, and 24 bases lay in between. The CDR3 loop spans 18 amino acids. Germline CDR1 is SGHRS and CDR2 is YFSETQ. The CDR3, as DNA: TGCGCCAGCAGCTTGGGAATCAGGGACGTCGTCGTGGGGGCTGAAGCTTTCTTT. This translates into CASSLGIRDVVVGAEAFF.

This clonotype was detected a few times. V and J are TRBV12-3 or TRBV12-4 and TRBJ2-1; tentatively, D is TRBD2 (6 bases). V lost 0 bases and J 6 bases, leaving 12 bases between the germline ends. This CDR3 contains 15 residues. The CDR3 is CASSLAAVRGNEQFF. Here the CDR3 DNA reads TGTGCCAGCAGTTTAGCGGCCGTGCGGGGCAATGAGCAGTTCTTC.

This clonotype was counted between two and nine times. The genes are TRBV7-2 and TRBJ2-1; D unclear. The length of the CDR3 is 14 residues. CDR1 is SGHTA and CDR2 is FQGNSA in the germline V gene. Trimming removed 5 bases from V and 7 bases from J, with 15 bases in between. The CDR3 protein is CASSPFRARNEQFF. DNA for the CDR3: TGTGCCAGCAGCCCCTTTAGGGCCCGAAATGAGCAGTTCTTC.

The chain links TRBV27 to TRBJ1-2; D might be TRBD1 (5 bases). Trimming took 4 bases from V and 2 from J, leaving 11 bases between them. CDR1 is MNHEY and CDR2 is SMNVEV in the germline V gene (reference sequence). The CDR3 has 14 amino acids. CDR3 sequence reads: CASSSRAPNYGYTF. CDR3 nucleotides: TGTGCCAGCAGTTCCAGGGCTCCCAACTATGGCTACACCTTC.